This TCR beta chain comes out of a study of blood T cell repertoires in COVID-19. Background on the study: PBMCs, B-cell-depleted T cells, or T cells provided the cDNA or gDNA that made up the material.

Germline V lookup: CDR1 ENHRY, CDR2 SYGVKD. V trimming: 4 bases; J trimming: 0 bases; junction bases outside the gene matches: 5. CDR3 size: 16 residues. Methods used by the authors: How many nucleated cells were present was estimated from reference gene primer amplification. Method: immunoSEQ multiplex PCR; TCRdb's copy keeps in-frame clones and lacks some. Clonal size and the V and J genes are those of that table, whereas D and trimming came from the DNA. The sample lists about 270,000 clones; 88% were seen once. The TCR was taken from a man between 60 and 75 years old who had recovered from COVID-19. The sequencing input was peripheral blood. The chain couples TRBV10-3 to TRBJ1-4, with 7 positions matching TRBD1. CDR3 region: CAISVDRAATNEKLFF. The CDR3 DNA sequence: TGTGCCATCAGTGTAGACAGGGCGGCAACTAATGAAAAACTGTTTTTT.